Listed here are 29 T cell receptor beta chains from one sample, sequenced in a study of molecular identifiers for immune sequencing clone quantification. Each CDR3 protein is one row after TCRdb ran MiXCR on the PCR reads. The repertoire holds approximately 670,000 distinct CDR3 sequences, with nearly 20% as singletons. The material sequenced was naive CD8+ T cells from blood, with Jurkat cell RNA spiked in. The subset: FACS-sorted CD8+CD4-CCR7+CD45RA+ naive T cells. These TCRs come from a human donor in good health. Some libraries in this study had Jurkat cell RNA spiked in.

A word on this clonotype: Because it lacks the conserved phenylalanine or tryptophan at the end, this CDR3 is likely a read error. The chain recombines TRBV27 with TRBJ2-7; D uncertain. V was trimmed by 5 bases and J by 5 bases, leaving 10 bases between them. Germline V gives CDR1 MNHEY, CDR2 SMNVEV (reference sequence). This CDR3 has 12 amino acids. CDR3 in amino acids: CASSPRGHEQYS. For the CDR3, the DNA is TGTGCCAGCAGTCCCAGAGGACACGAGCAGTACTCC.

With respect to this clonotype: Given a much more abundant clone one base away, this may be a read error. The chain combines TRBV12-3 or TRBV12-4 with TRBJ1-4; D ambiguous. The CDR3 is 15 residues long. V was cut by 5 bases and J by 4 bases, with 14 bases left in between. CDR3 in DNA: TGTGCCAGCAGTATCTCGGCAGGCGGTAATGAAAAACTGTTTTTT. Its translation: CASSISAGGNEKLFF.

The chain uses TRBV19 and TRBJ2-2; 8 nucleotides match TRBD2. The CDR3 has 16 residues. Germline CDR1 and CDR2: LNHDA and SQIVND (reference sequence). Losses at the gene ends were 7 bases for V and 0 bases for J; bases not matched to a gene: 7. As DNA, the CDR3 is TGTGCCAGTACCCGAGCGGGGGAAACGAACACCGGGGAGCTGTTTTTT. Protein product: CASTRAGETNTGELFF.

This clonotype was counted a single time. Being one base from a much bigger clone, this may be a read error. The CDR3 DNA reads as TGTGCCAGCAGTTACTCGCGGGGTAATGTGCAGTTCTTC. This sequence encodes CASSYSRGNVQFF. The V and J genes are TRBV6-5 and TRBJ2-1, with TRBD2 as a possible D gene (6 bases). Germline lookup yields CDR1 MNHEY and CDR2 SVGAGI. CDR3 length: 13 amino acids.

This clonotype was counted ten times or more. The V gene is TRBV24-1, the J gene TRBJ1-5; a weak D match, TRBD1 (6 bases). CDR3 size: 18 residues. Germline CDR1 and CDR2: KGHDR and SFDVKD. The ends were cut back, 6 bases at V and 0 bases at J, with 20 bases in the middle. In DNA form, the CDR3 reads TGTGCCACCAGTAGTTCGCAGGGGCCTGTTTATAGCAATCAGCCCCAGCATTTT. Translated, it gives CATSSSQGPVYSNQPQHF.

As to this clonotype: This could be a read error, since a much larger clone is one nucleotide away. The chain employs TRBV2 and TRBJ2-7; D not certain. The CDR3 runs 12 residues. V was clipped by 5 bases and J by 6 bases, with 11 bases between them. In germline, CDR1 is SNHLY, CDR2 FYNNEI. CDR3 coding DNA: TGTGCCAGCAGTTGGACCTTCGGCGAGCAGTACTTC. Amino acids: CASSWTFGEQYF.

Turning to this clonotype: A much bigger clone sits one base away, suggesting this may be a read error. The J gene is TRBJ2-7, the V gene TRBV4-1; TRBD2 is a possible D gene (6 bases). The germline V gene has CDR1 MGHRA and CDR2 YSYEKL. Deletions cut 2 bases from V and 9 bases from J, with 17 bases between. The CDR3 is 14 amino acids. CDR3 region: CASSQRSGVSGQYF. The CDR3 DNA reads TGCGCCAGCAGCCAAAGATCGGGGGTGTCCGGGCAGTACTTC.

The table lists this clonotype with many counts. This chain links TRBV6-1 with TRBJ2-3; D gene uncertain. Deletions cut 2 bases from V and 0 bases from J, with 12 bases between. Germline V CDR1 and CDR2: MNHNS, SASEGT. The CDR3 is 16 residues long. The CDR3, as DNA: TGTGCCAGCAGTGAAAGTAAAGTTTTTAGCACAGATACGCAGTATTTT. This translates into CASSESKVFSTDTQYF.

This clonotype was seen at least ten times. The chain uses TRBV12-3 or TRBV12-4 and TRBJ1-1; possible D gene TRBD1, 6 bases. The CDR3 extends over 13 amino acids. V was trimmed by 6 bases and J by 5 bases, leaving 13 bases between them. CDR3 protein: CASRAGTQTEAFF. CDR3 DNA sequence: TGTGCCAGCAGGGCCGGGACACAGACTGAAGCTTTCTTT.

CDR3 bases: TGTGCCAGCAGTTTAGAGGGAGGGCCTTTTGAGCAGTTCTTC. Residues: CASSLEGGPFEQFF. This chain links TRBV12-3 or TRBV12-4 with TRBJ2-1, with 7 bases fitting TRBD2. V lost 1 base and J lost 9; bases outside the gene matches: 6. This CDR3 comprises 14 residues.

This clonotype was seen only a few times. This could be a read error, since a much larger clone is one nucleotide away. The gene calls are TRBV4-3 and TRBJ1-1, with no clear D. V dropped 4 bases and J dropped 6 bases, with 18 bases sitting between them. The CDR3 is made up of 15 amino acids. Germline loops: CDR1 LGHNA, CDR2 YSLEER. The CDR3 DNA sequence: TGCGCCAGCAGCCCGATGTTCGAGCGGAGCCCTGAAGCTTTCTTT. The encoded protein is CASSPMFERSPEAFF.

This clonotype was seen at least ten times. As DNA, the CDR3 is TGTGCCAGCAGCCTTATTCCCAGCGGAAGCACAGATACGCAGTATTTT. It encodes CASSLIPSGSTDTQYF. The chain employs TRBV27 and TRBJ2-3; maybe TRBD2 (5 bases). V lost 6 bases, J lost 0 bases, and 16 bases lay in between. The CDR3 loop spans 16 amino acids. The germline V gene has CDR1 MNHEY and CDR2 SMNVEV (reference sequence).

This clonotype was seen repeatedly, ten times or more. V usage is TRBV6-6 and J usage is TRBJ2-5; the match to TRBD1 covers 9 bases. V shed 5 bases, J shed 5 bases, and the junction held 9 bases outside the gene matches. This CDR3 region has 15 residues. The germline V gene has CDR1 MNHNY and CDR2 SVGAGI (reference sequence). CDR3 in amino acids: CASSQITGGRETQYF. DNA of the CDR3: TGTGCCAGCAGTCAAATCACAGGGGGCCGCGAGACCCAGTACTTC.

In its sample, this clonotype was seen a few times. The V gene is TRBV28, the J gene TRBJ2-1; 12 bases agree with TRBD1. After removal of 6 bases from V and 8 bases from J, the junction contained 8 bases not matched to a gene. The germline CDR1 and CDR2 sequences are MDHEN and SYDVKM. CDR3 size: 15 residues. The CDR3 DNA reads as TGTGCCAGCAGCCTCCGGGACAGGGGGCTGTATGAGCAGTTCTTC. Translated, it gives CASSLRDRGLYEQFF.

With respect to this clonotype: A much larger clonotype is one base distant, so this may be a read error. The chain joins TRBV4-3 to TRBJ2-2, with 9 bases lining up with TRBD1. In germline, CDR1 is LGHNA, CDR2 YSLEER. The V gene end was trimmed by 1 base and the J gene end by 7 bases; junction bases not matched to a gene: 10. The CDR3 contains 17 residues. CDR3 bases: TGCGCCAGCAGCCAAGCCCTCGGGACAGGGCCGAACGGGGAGCTGTTTTTT. This gives the protein CASSQALGTGPNGELFF.

Turning to this clonotype: Just one base apart from a much larger clone, this may be a read error. CDR3 amino acids: CVSSFDGTGIRTDTQYF. The CDR3 DNA reads as TGTGTCAGCAGCTTCGACGGGACAGGTATTCGCACAGATACGCAGTATTTT. The chain recombines TRBV5-6 with TRBJ2-3, with 8 bases fitting TRBD1. Germline V gene data show CDR1 as SGHDT and CDR2 as YYEEEE. This CDR3 region has 17 residues.

The chain is built from TRBV5-1 and TRBJ1-2; D gene unclear. Trimming removed 5 bases from V and 0 bases from J, with 5 bases in between. The CDR3 is made up of 12 amino acids. Germline values: CDR1 SGHRS, CDR2 YFSETQ. CDR3 nucleotides: TGCGCCAGCAGTAATGCTAACTATGGCTACACCTTC. It is translated as CASSNANYGYTF. Full variable domain (remainder filled in from reference TRBV5-1 and TRBJ1-2): KAGVTQTPRYLIKTRGQQVTLSCSPISGHRSVSWYQQTPGQGLQFLFEYFSETQRNKGNFPGRFSGRQFSNSRSEMNVSTLELGDSALYLCASSNANYGYTFGSGTRLTVV.

This clonotype came up a few times. J is TRBJ1-5 and V is TRBV6-2 or TRBV6-3; 7 bases fit TRBD1. Germline V lookup: CDR1 MNHEY, CDR2 SVGEGT. This CDR3 is 13 amino acids long. V trimming: 6 bases; J trimming: 3 bases; junction bases outside the gene matches: 2. In DNA form, the CDR3 reads TGTGCCAGCAGAACAGGGGACAATCAGCCCCAGCATTTT. Residues: CASRTGDNQPQHF.

This clonotype was seen a few times. J is TRBJ2-5 and V is TRBV5-6; 12 nucleotides align to TRBD1. Per germline, CDR1 SGHDT and CDR2 YYEEEE. The V gene end was trimmed by 4 bases and the J gene end by 5 bases; junction bases not matched to a gene: 6. The CDR3 runs to 15 residues. The CDR3 spells CASSLGDRGLETQYF. In nucleotides, the CDR3 is TGTGCCAGCAGCCTGGGGGACAGGGGGCTTGAGACCCAGTACTTC.

This clonotype occurred many times. The rearrangement joins TRBV6-2 or TRBV6-3 to TRBJ1-4; D unresolved. Germline V gives CDR1 MNHEY, CDR2 SVGEGT. The CDR3 spans 15 residues. V gave up 5 bases and J gave up 0 bases, with 10 bases separating them. The CDR3 sequence: CASSARAPTNEKLFF. Written as DNA, the CDR3 is TGTGCCAGCAGTGCCCGGGCTCCAACTAATGAAAAACTGTTTTTT.

This clonotype was seen many times. V is TRBV20-1 and J is TRBJ1-5; D unresolved. This CDR3 is 14 amino acids long. V gave up 1 base and J gave up 4 bases, with 11 bases separating them. Germline V CDR1 and CDR2: DFQATT, SNEGSKA (reference sequence). The CDR3 reads CSARARRGNQPQHF. The CDR3 DNA reads TGCAGTGCTAGAGCGCGCCGAGGTAATCAGCCCCAGCATTTT.

The rearrangement uses TRBV28 and TRBJ1-2; 8 bases map to TRBD1. Germline CDR1 reads MDHEN; CDR2 reads SYDVKM. Trimming at V came to 1 base and at J to 5 bases, leaving 6 bases not matched to a gene. The CDR3 is made up of 15 amino acids. The CDR3 protein is CASSLSTGGVYGYTF. DNA of the CDR3: TGTGCCAGCAGTTTATCCACAGGGGGGGTTTATGGCTACACCTTC.

The sample holds a few counts of this clonotype. The chain couples TRBV10-1 to TRBJ2-1; 7 bases are a match to TRBD2. J gave up 5 bases and V 3 bases, and 4 bases lay outside the gene matches. CDR1 and CDR2 from the germline V gene are WNHNN and SYGVQD (reference sequence). The CDR3 totals 14 residues. CDR3 nucleotide sequence: TGCGCCAGCAGTGAAATGGCGGGGGACAATGAGCAGTTCTTC. Amino acids: CASSEMAGDNEQFF.

This clonotype was counted only a few times. This CDR3 reads CAWSDSTYEQYF. CDR3 nucleotides: TGTGCCTGGTCAGACAGTACCTACGAGCAGTACTTC. The chain is built from TRBV30 and TRBJ2-7; D is possibly TRBD1 (5 bases). The V gene's germline CDR1 is GTSNPN and CDR2 SVGIG (reference sequence). With 5 bases removed from V and 2 bases from J, the gap between germline ends came to 10 bases. This CDR3 contains 12 residues. The variable domain in full, with the rest retrieved from reference TRBV30 and TRBJ2-7, is SQTIHQWPATLVQPVGSPLSLECTVEGTSNPNLYWYRQAAGRGLQLLFYSVGIGQISSEVPQNLSASRPQDRQFILSSKKLLLSDSGFYLCAWSDSTYEQYFGPGTRLTVT.

This clonotype was observed at least ten times. The rearrangement links TRBV6-5 to TRBJ1-1, with 8 bases lining up with TRBD1. With V trimmed by 6 bases and J by 1 base, 4 bases remained unmatched. The CDR3 has 14 residues. Germline V gene data show CDR1 as MNHEY and CDR2 as SVGAGI. The CDR3 reads CASRPGQENTEAFF. In nucleotides, the CDR3 is TGTGCCAGCAGACCGGGACAGGAGAACACTGAAGCTTTCTTT.

J is TRBJ1-2 and V is TRBV6-5, with unresolved D. V lost 0 bases and J 7 bases, leaving 9 bases between the germline ends. The CDR3 runs to 13 residues. The germline CDR1 and CDR2 sequences are MNHEY and SVGAGI. The CDR3 sequence: CASSYSTGFGYTF. CDR3 nucleotides: TGTGCCAGCAGTTACTCGACCGGTTTTGGCTACACCTTC.

This clonotype has at least ten counts. The chain carries TRBV6-5 and TRBJ1-6, with a weak D call TRBD1 (5 bases). This CDR3 has 14 residues. From germline, CDR1 is MNHEY and CDR2 SVGAGI. V lost 0 bases and J lost 8, with 8 bases in between. CDR3 bases: TGTGCCAGCAGTTACTCAGGGGTGTATTCACCCCTCCACTTT. It codes for CASSYSGVYSPLHF.

Many counts were recorded for this clonotype. The V gene is TRBV9, the J gene TRBJ2-3; tentatively, D is TRBD1 or TRBD2 (6 bases each). CDR1 and CDR2 from the germline V gene are SGDLS and YYNGEE. V shed 0 bases and J shed 0 bases, with 11 bases lying between them. The CDR3 totals 16 residues. The DNA of the CDR3 is TGTGCCAGCAGCGTAGGACTAGGGGGAAGCACAGATACGCAGTATTTT. This codes for CASSVGLGGSTDTQYF.

This clonotype was counted a few times. The chain links TRBV7-3 to TRBJ2-3; perhaps TRBD2 as D (6 bases). Germline V gene lookup returns CDR1 SGHTA and CDR2 FQGTGA. The CDR3 runs 14 residues. Trimming left V 5 bases short and J 4 bases short, with 13 bases between. The CDR3 DNA follows: TGTGCCAGCAGCCGACTAGGAGGGGCAGATACGCAGTATTTT. This translates into CASSRLGGADTQYF.